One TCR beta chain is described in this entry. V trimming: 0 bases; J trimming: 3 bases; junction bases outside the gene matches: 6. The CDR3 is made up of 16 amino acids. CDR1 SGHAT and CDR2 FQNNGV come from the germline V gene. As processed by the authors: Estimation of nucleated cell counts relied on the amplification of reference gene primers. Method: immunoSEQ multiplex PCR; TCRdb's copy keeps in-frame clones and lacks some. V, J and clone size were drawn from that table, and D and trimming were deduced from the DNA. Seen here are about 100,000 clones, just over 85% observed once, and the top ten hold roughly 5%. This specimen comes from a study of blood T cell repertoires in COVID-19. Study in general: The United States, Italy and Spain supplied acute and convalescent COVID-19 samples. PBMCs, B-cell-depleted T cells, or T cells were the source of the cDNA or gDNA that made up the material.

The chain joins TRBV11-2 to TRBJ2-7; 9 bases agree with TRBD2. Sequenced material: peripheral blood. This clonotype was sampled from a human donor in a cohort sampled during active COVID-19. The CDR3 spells CASSLDPGTSSYEQYF. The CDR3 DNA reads TGTGCCAGCAGCTTAGACCCCGGGACTAGCAGCTACGAGCAGTACTTC. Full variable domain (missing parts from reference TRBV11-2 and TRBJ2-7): EAGVAQSPRYKIIEKRQSVAFWCNPISGHATLYWYQQILGQGPKLLIQFQNNGVVDDSQLPKDRFSAERLKGVDSTLKIQPAKLEDSAVYLCASSLDPGTSSYEQYFGPGTRLTVT.